The 27 T cell receptor beta chains in this list originate from one sample, sequenced in a study of control samples from healthy donors and cancer patients. Clones were read by immunoSEQ multiplex PCR, and TCRdb kept only the in-frame ones, dropping some. The table includes under 30,000 clones, 87% detected once. Sequencing input: formalin-fixed, paraffin-embedded tissue. These receptor sequences come from a female donor with melanoma.

The chain is built from TRBV10-1 and TRBJ2-7, with D possibly being TRBD2 (6 bases). Trimming cost V 3 bases and J 5 bases, with 20 bases left between them. The germline V gene has CDR1 WNHNN and CDR2 SYGVQD (reference sequence). The CDR3 contains 16 residues. Here the CDR3 DNA reads TGCGCCAGCAGTGAAATTAGCGGCAGGACTTTCGACGAGCAGTACTTC. The encoded protein is CASSEISGRTFDEQYF.

The gene calls are TRBV7-9 and TRBJ2-7, with D possibly TRBD2 on 6 matching bases. Trimming shortened V by 5 bases and J by 2 bases, and 13 bases separated the two germline ends. Germline CDR1 reads SEHNR; CDR2 reads FQNEAQ (reference sequence). The CDR3 is 14 residues long. As DNA, the CDR3 is TGTGCCAGCAGCCATAGCGGAGGAGCCTACGAGCAGTACTTC. This codes for CASSHSGGAYEQYF.

V is TRBV5-4 and J is TRBJ1-2, with unresolved D. This CDR3 comprises 15 residues. Germline V gene data show CDR1 as SGHNT and CDR2 as YYREEE (reference sequence). Between the trimmed V and J ends, which lost 3 bases and 6 bases, there was a span of 18 bases. The CDR3 here is CASSSPQNPSHGYTF. The CDR3 region has the DNA TGTGCCAGCAGCTCGCCACAGAACCCGTCGCATGGCTACACCTTC.

The genes are TRBV6-6 and TRBJ1-3, with D possibly matching TRBD1 (6 bases). Germline-derived CDR1 and CDR2 are MNHNY and SVGAGI (reference sequence). The CDR3 is 14 amino acids. The ends were cut back, 6 bases at V and 2 bases at J, with 11 bases in the middle. CDR3 coding DNA: TGTGCCAGCAGCCGAACAGGGACTGGAAACACCATATATTTT. It specifies CASSRTGTGNTIYF.

This chain links TRBV18 with TRBJ2-2; 8 bases map to TRBD1. Germline CDR1 is KGHSH and CDR2 is LQKENI. The CDR3 is made up of 15 amino acids. V shed 6 bases, J shed 1 base, and the junction held 4 bases outside the gene matches. The CDR3 DNA is TGTGCCAGCTCGCCAGGACAGGGGAACACCGGGGAGCTGTTTTTT. Translation gives CASSPGQGNTGELFF.

J is TRBJ1-5 and V is TRBV7-2; D not resolved. This CDR3 spans 13 amino acids. Germline assignment: CDR1 SGHTA and CDR2 FQGNSA. The V and J ends lost 5 bases and 4 bases respectively, with 9 bases between them. CDR3 residues: CASSVELNQPQHF. DNA for the CDR3: TGTGCCAGCAGCGTTGAACTAAATCAGCCCCAGCATTTT.

This chain uses TRBV11-2 with TRBJ2-7; possibly TRBD1 for D (5 bases). The CDR3 loop spans 16 amino acids. The germline V and J ends were trimmed by 5 bases and 5 bases, with 22 bases remaining between them. CDR1 SGHAT and CDR2 FQNNGV come from the germline V gene. This CDR3 reads CASSPLGQGIYHEQYF. DNA for the CDR3: TGTGCCAGCAGCCCCCTCGGGCAGGGCATTTATCACGAGCAGTACTTC.

The chain links TRBV27 to TRBJ1-2; the D is unclear. CDR1 MNHEY and CDR2 SMNVEV come from the germline V gene (reference sequence). The CDR3 extends over 12 amino acids. Trimming took off 4 bases at V and 1 base at J, with 4 bases between the two ends. CDR3 in DNA: TGTGCCAGCAGTTCCCTTAACTATGGCTACACCTTC. This codes for CASSSLNYGYTF.

This clone turned up a few times. The gene calls are TRBV6-2 or TRBV6-3 and TRBJ1-5; D is perhaps TRBD1 (5 bases). Germline CDR1 MNHEY, CDR2 SVGEGT. The CDR3 runs 13 residues. The V and J ends lost 6 bases and 2 bases respectively, with 8 bases between them. CDR3 in DNA: TGTGCCAGCAGCACACAGGGCAATCAGCCCCAGCATTTT. Its translation: CASSTQGNQPQHF.

This chain joins TRBV7-3 and TRBJ2-1; no definite D call. The CDR3 totals 14 residues. Trimming left V 1 base short and J 10 bases short, with 14 bases between. The germline gives CDR1 SGHTA, CDR2 FQGTGA. Written as DNA, the CDR3 is TGTGCCAGCAGCTTAAGCCCAGCCCTGGGAGAGCAGTTCTTC. Its protein is CASSLSPALGEQFF. Filled out from reference TRBV7-3 and TRBJ2-1, the complete variable domain reads GAGVSQTPSNKVTEKGKYVELRCDPISGHTALYWYRQSLGQGPEFLIYFQGTGAADDSGLPNDRFFAVRPEGSVSTLKIQRTERGDSAVYLCASSLSPALGEQFFGPGTRLTVL.

The chain recombines TRBV14 with TRBJ1-1, with D hard to call. The CDR3 covers 12 residues. Trimming stripped 1 base from V and 9 bases from J, with 9 bases between. Germline assignment: CDR1 SGHDN and CDR2 FVKESK. The CDR3 region is CASSQARVKAFF. The CDR3 bases are TGTGCCAGCAGCCAAGCTAGGGTAAAAGCTTTCTTT.

J is TRBJ2-1 and V is TRBV7-9, with TRBD2 identical over 11 bases. The CDR3 has 16 residues. CDR1 and CDR2 from the germline V gene are SEHNR and FQNEAQ (reference sequence). V lost 0 bases to trimming and J lost 10 bases; unmatched junction nucleotides: 8. In DNA, the CDR3 is TGTGCCAGCAGCTTAGCGACTAGCGGGGCCACCGAAGAGCAGTTCTTC. It encodes CASSLATSGATEEQFF.

The genes are TRBV7-8 and TRBJ2-1, with TRBD2 matching over 12 bases. The CDR3 runs 19 residues. Germline V gene lookup returns CDR1 SGHVS and CDR2 FQNEAQ. V lost 6 bases to trimming and J lost 0 bases; unmatched junction nucleotides: 12. The CDR3 DNA is TGTGCCAGCAGTCAAGGACTAGCGGGACGCTTCCCCTCCTACAATGAGCAGTTCTTC. Its protein product is CASSQGLAGRFPSYNEQFF.

The chain has TRBV12-3 or TRBV12-4 and TRBJ1-2; the D gene is possibly TRBD1 (6 bases). The V and J ends lost 10 bases and 2 bases respectively, with 8 bases between them. The CDR3 sequence is 11 residues long. For the CDR3, the DNA is TGTGCCACGGACAGCAACTATGGCTACACCTTC. This codes for CATDSNYGYTF.

The rearrangement joins TRBV7-9 to TRBJ1-1, with D possibly TRBD1 on 5 matching bases. The V and J ends lost 5 bases and 4 bases respectively, with 11 bases between them. CDR3 length equals 13 residues. From germline, CDR1 is SEHNR and CDR2 FQNEAQ (reference sequence). CDR3 in DNA: TGTGCCAGCAGCCTCCTGGGGGGCACTGAAGCTTTCTTT. It codes for CASSLLGGTEAFF.

The chain recombines TRBV27 with TRBJ2-2, with 7 bases lining up with TRBD2. The germline CDR1 and CDR2 sequences are MNHEY and SMNVEV (reference sequence). The V gene end was trimmed by 3 bases and the J gene end by 4 bases; junction bases not matched to a gene: 5. This CDR3 region has 15 residues. The CDR3 DNA follows: TGTGCCAGCAGTTTGTCTCGACTAGCCACCGGGGAGCTGTTTTTT. It yields the protein CASSLSRLATGELFF.

This clone has only one observation. The chain employs TRBV18 and TRBJ2-1; D possibly corresponds to TRBD1 (7 bases). V dropped 0 bases and J dropped 6 bases, with 15 bases sitting between them. The length of the CDR3 is 16 residues. Germline V gives CDR1 KGHSH, CDR2 LQKENI. CDR3 region: CASSPPSAGGGNEQFF. CDR3 coding DNA: TGTGCCAGCTCACCACCGTCCGCAGGGGGAGGCAATGAGCAGTTCTTC.

The chain recombines TRBV10-3 with TRBJ1-1, with D perhaps matching TRBD1 (5 bases). There are 12 residues in the CDR3. The V and J ends lost 7 bases and 3 bases respectively, with 9 bases between them. In germline, CDR1 is ENHRY, CDR2 SYGVKD. The CDR3 nucleotides read TGTGCCATCACTCCGGGGGACACTGAAGCTTTCTTT. Encoded protein: CAITPGDTEAFF.

The V and J genes are TRBV4-3 and TRBJ1-3; D gene ambiguous. Trimming cost V 0 bases and J 4 bases, with 10 bases left between them. Germline loops: CDR1 LGHNA, CDR2 YSLEER. CDR3 length: 15 residues. The CDR3 protein is CASSQDEGWGNTIYF. As DNA, the CDR3 is TGCGCCAGCAGCCAAGATGAGGGCTGGGGAAACACCATATATTTT.

The chain uses TRBV5-6 and TRBJ1-2, with unresolved D. V dropped 2 bases and J dropped 1 base, with 9 bases sitting between them. The CDR3 runs to 14 residues. Germline V gene data show CDR1 as SGHDT and CDR2 as YYEEEE. The DNA of the CDR3 is TGTGCCAGCAGCTTCTCCAGGTTTAACTATGGCTACACCTTC. It is translated as CASSFSRFNYGYTF.

A single count supports this clone. The chain employs TRBV5-4 and TRBJ1-3; D unclear. V gave up 3 bases and J gave up 4 bases, with 11 bases separating them. The CDR3 is 14 residues long. Germline values: CDR1 SGHNT, CDR2 YYREEE (reference sequence). For the CDR3, the DNA is TGTGCCAGCAGCTGGGCAGCCTCGGGAAACACCATATATTTT. This gives the protein CASSWAASGNTIYF. The variable domain in full, with the rest retrieved from reference TRBV5-4 and TRBJ1-3, is ETGVTQSPTHLIKTRGQQVTLRCSSQSGHNTVSWYQQALGQGPQFIFQYYREEENGRGNFPPRFSGLQFPNYSSELNVNALELDDSALYLCASSWAASGNTIYFGEGSWLTVV.

The CDR3 DNA follows: TGTGCCAGCAGCCAGAGAGGGCAGGGAGCCGAGCAGTTCTTC. Its translation: CASSQRGQGAEQFF. The V gene is TRBV11-3, the J gene TRBJ2-1; D is possibly TRBD1 or TRBD2 (5 bases each). V was pared by 5 bases and J by 10 bases, with 18 bases between. This CDR3 is built from 14 residues. In germline, CDR1 is SGHNT, CDR2 YENEEA.

The J gene is TRBJ2-1, the V gene TRBV5-6; D is possibly TRBD1 or TRBD2 (5 bases each). CDR3 length: 18 residues. Germline-derived CDR1 and CDR2 are SGHDT and YYEEEE. V lost 4 bases and J lost 4, with 24 bases in between. The CDR3 region has the DNA TGTGCCAGCAGCCCCTTGTTGTTTGGGGGAATGGAATACAATGAGCAGTTCTTC. It yields the protein CASSPLLFGGMEYNEQFF. The full variable domain, with the rest looked up from reference TRBV5-6 and TRBJ2-1, is DAGVTQSPTHLIKTRGQQVTLRCSPKSGHDTVSWYQQALGQGPQFIFQYYEEEERQRGNFPDRFSGHQFPNYSSELNVNALLLGDSALYLCASSPLLFGGMEYNEQFFGPGTRLTVL.

The V and J genes are TRBV5-8 and TRBJ2-3; tentative D call: TRBD2 (6 bases). Per germline, CDR1 SGHTS and CDR2 YDEGEE. The CDR3 is 19 amino acids. V was trimmed by 0 bases and J by 3 bases, leaving 23 bases between them. The CDR3 sequence: CASSLDRLGGELATDTQYF. The CDR3 DNA reads TGTGCCAGCAGCTTGGACCGGTTGGGGGGTGAGTTGGCGACAGATACGCAGTATTTT. The full variable domain, rest sourced from reference TRBV5-8 and TRBJ2-3, is EAGVTQSPTHLIKTRGQQATLRCSPISGHTSVYWYQQALGLGLQFLLWYDEGEERNRGNFPPRFSGRQFPNYSSELNVNALELEDSALYLCASSLDRLGGELATDTQYFGPGTRLTVL.

The V gene is TRBV4-2, the J gene TRBJ2-1; 9 bases are a match to TRBD2. The CDR3 spans 14 residues. Germline CDR1 LGHNA, CDR2 YNFKEQ. V lost 3 bases, J lost 6 bases, and 3 bases stayed unmatched. The CDR3 protein is CASSHVSGSNEQFF. In nucleotides, the CDR3 is TGTGCCAGCAGCCATGTTAGCGGGAGCAATGAGCAGTTCTTC.

The V gene is TRBV7-2, the J gene TRBJ1-5; the D gene is possibly TRBD1 (6 bases). The CDR3 is 17 residues long. CDR1 SGHTA and CDR2 FQGNSA come from the germline V gene. V lost 5 bases, J lost 4 bases, and 21 bases lay in between. CDR3 amino acids: CASSLTLTGKWNQPQHF. The DNA of the CDR3 is TGTGCCAGCAGCCTCACTCTTACAGGGAAATGGAATCAGCCCCAGCATTTT.

The chain employs TRBV7-2 and TRBJ2-3; 9 bases match TRBD2. Per germline, CDR1 SGHTA and CDR2 FQGNSA. This CDR3 region has 16 residues. J gave up 0 bases and V 3 bases, and 4 bases lay outside the gene matches. CDR3 coding DNA: TGTGCCAGCAGCTTCGCCCTAGCGGGAAGCACAGATACGCAGTATTTT. It translates to CASSFALAGSTDTQYF.